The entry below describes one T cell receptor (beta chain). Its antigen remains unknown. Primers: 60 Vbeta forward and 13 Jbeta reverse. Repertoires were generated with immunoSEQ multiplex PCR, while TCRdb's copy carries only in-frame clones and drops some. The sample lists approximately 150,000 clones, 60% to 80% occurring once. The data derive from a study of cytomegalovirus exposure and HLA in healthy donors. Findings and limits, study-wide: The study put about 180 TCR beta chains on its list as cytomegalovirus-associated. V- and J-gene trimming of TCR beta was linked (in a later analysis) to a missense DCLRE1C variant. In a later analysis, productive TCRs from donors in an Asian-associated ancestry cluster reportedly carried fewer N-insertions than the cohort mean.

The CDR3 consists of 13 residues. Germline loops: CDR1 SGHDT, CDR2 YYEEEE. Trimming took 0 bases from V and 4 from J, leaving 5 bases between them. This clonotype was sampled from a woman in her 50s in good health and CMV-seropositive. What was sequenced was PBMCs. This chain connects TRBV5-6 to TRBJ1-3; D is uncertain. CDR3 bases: TGTGCCAGCAGCTTGGCTAACGGAAACACCATATATTTT. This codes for CASSLANGNTIYF.